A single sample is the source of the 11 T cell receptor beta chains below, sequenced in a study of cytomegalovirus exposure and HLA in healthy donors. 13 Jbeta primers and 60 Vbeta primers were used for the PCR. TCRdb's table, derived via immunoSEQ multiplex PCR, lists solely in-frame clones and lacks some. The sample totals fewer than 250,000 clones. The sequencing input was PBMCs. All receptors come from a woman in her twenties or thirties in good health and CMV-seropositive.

DNA of the CDR3: TGTGCCAGCAGCCAAGCCACAGGGGTTAGTACGCAGTATTTT. This gives the protein CASSQATGVSTQYF. V is TRBV14 and J is TRBJ2-3, with TRBD1 identical over 7 bases. This CDR3 has 14 amino acids. V lost 1 base, J lost 8 bases, and 6 bases stayed unmatched. The germline V gene encodes CDR1 SGHDN and CDR2 FVKESK.

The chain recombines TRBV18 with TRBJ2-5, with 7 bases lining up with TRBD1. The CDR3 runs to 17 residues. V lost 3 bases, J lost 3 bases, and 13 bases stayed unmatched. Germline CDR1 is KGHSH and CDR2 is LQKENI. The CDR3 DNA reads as TGTGCCAGCTCACCGGTATTCACAGGGGCAGGTGAAGAGACCCAGTACTTC. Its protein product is CASSPVFTGAGEETQYF.

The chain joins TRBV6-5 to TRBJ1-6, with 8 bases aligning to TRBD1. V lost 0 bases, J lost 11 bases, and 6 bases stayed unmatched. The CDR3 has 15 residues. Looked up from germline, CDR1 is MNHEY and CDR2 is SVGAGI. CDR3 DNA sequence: TGTGCCAGCAGTTACTCGAGACAGGGGATAACACCCCTCCACTTT. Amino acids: CASSYSRQGITPLHF.

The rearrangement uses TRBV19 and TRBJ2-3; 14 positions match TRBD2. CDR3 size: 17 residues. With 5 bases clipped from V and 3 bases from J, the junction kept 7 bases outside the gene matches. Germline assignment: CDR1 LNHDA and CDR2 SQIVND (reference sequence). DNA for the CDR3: TGTGCCAGTAGTTTGGGACTAGCGGGAGAGGTAACAGATACGCAGTATTTT. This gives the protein CASSLGLAGEVTDTQYF.

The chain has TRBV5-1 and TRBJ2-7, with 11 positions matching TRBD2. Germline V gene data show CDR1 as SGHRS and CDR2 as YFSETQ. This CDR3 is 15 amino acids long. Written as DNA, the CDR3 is TGCCCTCGAGAGAGACTAGCGGGGCAATCCTACGAGCAGTACTTC. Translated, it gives CPRERLAGQSYEQYF. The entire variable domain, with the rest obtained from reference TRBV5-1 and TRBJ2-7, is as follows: KAGVTQTPRYLIKTRGQQVTLSCSPISGHRSVSWYQQTPGQGLQFLFEYFSETQRNKGNFPGRFSGRQFSNSRSEMNVSTLELGDSALYLCPRERLAGQSYEQYFGPGTRLTVT.

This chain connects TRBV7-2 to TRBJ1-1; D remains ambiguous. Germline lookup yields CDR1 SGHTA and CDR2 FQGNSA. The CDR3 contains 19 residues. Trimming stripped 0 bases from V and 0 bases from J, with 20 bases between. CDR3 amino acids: CASSLAPLSVLTMNTEAFF. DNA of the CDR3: TGTGCCAGCAGCTTAGCTCCACTTTCCGTCCTAACCATGAACACTGAAGCTTTCTTT. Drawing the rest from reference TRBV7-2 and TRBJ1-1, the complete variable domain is GAGVSQSPSNKVTEKGKDVELRCDPISGHTALYWYRQSLGQGLEFLIYFQGNSAPDKSGLPSDRFSAERTGGSVSTLTIQRTQQEDSAVYLCASSLAPLSVLTMNTEAFFGQGTRLTVV.

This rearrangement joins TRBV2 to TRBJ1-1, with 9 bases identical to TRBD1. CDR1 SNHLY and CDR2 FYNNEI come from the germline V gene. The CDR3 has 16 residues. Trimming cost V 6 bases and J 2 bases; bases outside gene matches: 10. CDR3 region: CASSVTLDRGNTEAFF. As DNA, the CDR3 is TGTGCCAGCAGCGTTACCCTGGACAGGGGCAACACTGAAGCTTTCTTT. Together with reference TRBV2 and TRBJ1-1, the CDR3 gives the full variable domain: EPEVTQTPSHQVTQMGQEVILRCVPISNHLYFYWYRQILGQKVEFLVSFYNNEISEKSEIFDDQFSVERPDGSNFTLKIRSTKLEDSAMYFCASSVTLDRGNTEAFFGQGTRLTVV.

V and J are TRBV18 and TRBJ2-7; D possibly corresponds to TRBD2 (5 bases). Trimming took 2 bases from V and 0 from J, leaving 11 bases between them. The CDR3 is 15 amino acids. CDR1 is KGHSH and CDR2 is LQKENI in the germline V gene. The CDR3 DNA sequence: TGTGCCAGCTCACCAGCGGGCAGTTTCTCCTACGAGCAGTACTTC. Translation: CASSPAGSFSYEQYF.

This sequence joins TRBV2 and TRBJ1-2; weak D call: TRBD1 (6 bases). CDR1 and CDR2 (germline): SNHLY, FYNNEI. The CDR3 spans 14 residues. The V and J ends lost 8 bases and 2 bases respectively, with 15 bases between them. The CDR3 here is CASARQDRNYGYTF. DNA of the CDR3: TGTGCCAGCGCCAGACAGGACCGAAACTATGGCTACACCTTC.

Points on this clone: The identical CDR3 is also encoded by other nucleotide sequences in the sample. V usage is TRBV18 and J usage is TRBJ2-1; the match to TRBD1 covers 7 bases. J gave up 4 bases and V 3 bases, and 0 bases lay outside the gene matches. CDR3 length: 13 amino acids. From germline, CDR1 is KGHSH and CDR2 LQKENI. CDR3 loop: CASSPGQYNEQFF. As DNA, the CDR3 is TGTGCCAGCTCACCGGGACAGTACAATGAGCAGTTCTTC.

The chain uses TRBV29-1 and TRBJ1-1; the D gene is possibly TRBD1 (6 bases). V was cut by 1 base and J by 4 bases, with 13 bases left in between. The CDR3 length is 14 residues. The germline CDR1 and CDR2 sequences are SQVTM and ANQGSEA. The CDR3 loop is CSVEVKGESTEAFF. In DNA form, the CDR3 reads TGCAGCGTTGAAGTAAAGGGGGAAAGCACTGAAGCTTTCTTT.